This TCR beta chain appears in the sequencing data of a study of T cells in Graves' hyperthyroidism and ophthalmopathy. On the study more broadly: Peripheral blood specimens were obtained at initial diagnosis, prior to any treatment.

Graves' hyperthyroidism was deemed stable given no ophthalmopathy progression within 18 months. This clonotype was detected a few times. The junction differs from germline at one of its ends, possibly a read error. RNA transcripts provided the source from which TCR beta CDR3 regions were amplified. The HTBI primer set drove a first-round RT-PCR of the TCR CDR3. TCRdb itself ran the multiplex PCR reads through MiXCR, one entry per CDR3 protein. The table has more than 600,000 distinct CDR3 sequences, 16% seen once. Germline V gene lookup returns CDR1 SEHNR and CDR2 FQNEAQ (reference sequence). This CDR3 is built from 15 residues.

The sequencing input was blood. The rearrangement uses TRBV7-9 and TRBJ2-6; D remains unclear. This receptor was identified in a man aged 18 to 35 with Graves' hyperthyroidism. CDR3 coding DNA: TGTGCCAGCACCTTAAAAGGATATGGGGCCAACGTCCTGACTTTC. This sequence encodes CASTLKGYGANVLTF. Variable domain in full (rest from reference TRBV7-9 and TRBJ2-6): DTGVSQNPRHKITKRGQNVTFRCDPISEHNRLYWYRQTLGQGPEFLTYFQNEAQLEKSRLLSDRFSAERPKGSFSTLEIQRTEQGDSAMYLCASTLKGYGANVLTFGAGSRLTVL.